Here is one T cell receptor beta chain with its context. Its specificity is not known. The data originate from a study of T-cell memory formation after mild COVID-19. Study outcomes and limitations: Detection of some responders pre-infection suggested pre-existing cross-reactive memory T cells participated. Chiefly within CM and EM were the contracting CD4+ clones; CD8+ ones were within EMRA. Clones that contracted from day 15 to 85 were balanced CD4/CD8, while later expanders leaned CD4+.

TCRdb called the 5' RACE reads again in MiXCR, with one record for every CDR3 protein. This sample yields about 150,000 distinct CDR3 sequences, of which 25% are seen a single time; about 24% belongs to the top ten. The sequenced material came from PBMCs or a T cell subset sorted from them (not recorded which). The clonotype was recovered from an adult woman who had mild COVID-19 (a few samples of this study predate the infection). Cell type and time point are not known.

CDR3 amino acids: CSVGDNYGYTF. Written as DNA, the CDR3 is TGCAGCGTAGGGGATAACTATGGCTACACCTTC. The rearrangement joins TRBV29-1 to TRBJ1-2; TRBD1 might be the D (5 bases). CDR1 SQVTM and CDR2 ANQGSEA come from the germline V gene. V shed 6 bases and J shed 1 base, with 6 bases lying between them. CDR3 length equals 11 residues.